These 20 T cell receptor beta chains were all obtained from the same sample, sequenced in a study of shared clonotypes between healthy human individuals. Here immunoSEQ multiplex PCR was the method, and the copy in TCRdb shows in-frame clones only, minus some. The sample has roughly 660,000 clones, about 90% seen once. The sample comprised memory CD8+ T cells from PBMCs. Subset denoted: CD45RO+ cells pooled with CCR7-negative TemRA cells. The receptors were sampled from a young man in good health. Some clones in this sample may be carry-over from other donors' samples.

The chain links TRBV13 to TRBJ2-5, with 10 nucleotides matching TRBD1. The assigned J gene may be wrong: the sequence end matches TRBJ2-7 better. This CDR3 is 13 amino acids long. The V gene's germline CDR1 is PRHDT and CDR2 FYEKMQ (reference sequence). CDR3 sequence: CASSDRGQYEQYF. CDR3 sequence (DNA): TGTGCCAGCAGCGACAGGGGGCAGTACGAGCAGTACTTC.

The chain links TRBV27 to TRBJ2-2, with D perhaps given as TRBD1 or TRBD2 (5 bases each). The CDR3 runs to 17 residues. Germline CDR1 and CDR2: MNHEY and SMNVEV (reference sequence). V was pared by 3 bases and J by 6 bases, with 20 bases between. This chain's CDR3 is CASSFLPGPTGAGELFF. The CDR3 DNA is TGTGCCAGCAGTTTCCTCCCGGGACCCACCGGCGCCGGGGAGCTGTTTTTT.

The count of this clone is one. V usage is TRBV11-2 and J usage is TRBJ2-3, with 9 bases lining up with TRBD1. The CDR3 has 17 residues. Trimming at V came to 1 base and at J to 2 bases, leaving 7 bases not matched to a gene. Germline V gene sequence: CDR1 SGHAT, CDR2 FQNNGV. The CDR3 protein is CASSLGPGQGLTDTQYF. The CDR3 DNA is TGTGCCAGCAGCTTAGGACCGGGACAGGGCCTCACAGATACGCAGTATTTT.

Only a few counts were recorded for this clone. This same CDR3 is encoded by further DNA sequences in the sample. The V call is TRBV9, the J call TRBJ1-5; D call uncertain. CDR3 length: 15 residues. V dropped 4 bases and J dropped 1 base, with 12 bases sitting between them. Looked up from germline, CDR1 is SGDLS and CDR2 is YYNGEE. CDR3: CASSPSGQSNQPQHF. The CDR3 DNA reads TGTGCCAGCAGCCCATCCGGGCAGAGCAATCAGCCCCAGCATTTT. The complete variable domain, with remaining parts taken from reference TRBV9 and TRBJ1-5, reads DSGVTQTPKHLITATGQRVTLRCSPRSGDLSVYWYQQSLDQGLQFLIQYYNGEERAKGNILERFSAQQFPDLHSELNLSSLELGDSALYFCASSPSGQSNQPQHFGDGTRLSIL.

The V and J genes are TRBV28 and TRBJ2-1, with 7 positions matching TRBD2. The junction had 10 bases not matched to a gene; V was cut back by 3 bases and J by 2 bases. From germline, CDR1 is MDHEN and CDR2 SYDVKM. This CDR3 has 17 amino acids. The CDR3 nucleotides are TGTGCCAGCAGTTTCCCTCGGGAGGCCGAGACCTACAATGAGCAGTTCTTC. Translating gives CASSFPREAETYNEQFF.

This clone was seen a few times. V usage is TRBV7-9 and J usage is TRBJ1-5; no definite D call. CDR1 is SEHNR and CDR2 is FQNEAQ in the germline V gene (reference sequence). Trimming removed 3 bases at V and 0 bases at J, with 3 bases between. This CDR3 is 13 amino acids long. The CDR3 DNA reads as TGTGCCAGCAGCTTTGGTAGCAATCAGCCCCAGCATTTT. It encodes CASSFGSNQPQHF.

V gene TRBV9 combines with J gene TRBJ2-7; TRBD2 matches at 9 bases. V was pared by 3 bases and J by 0 bases, with 7 bases of the junction left unmatched. The germline gives CDR1 SGDLS, CDR2 YYNGEE. CDR3 size: 16 residues. The CDR3 sequence: CASSEASGALSYEQYF. CDR3 nucleotide sequence: TGTGCCAGCAGCGAGGCTAGCGGGGCCCTCTCCTACGAGCAGTACTTC.

The chain employs TRBV27 and TRBJ2-7; 11 positions match TRBD2. CDR1 is MNHEY, CDR2 SMNVEV, per germline (reference sequence). J was trimmed by 5 bases and V by 5 bases; bases with no gene match: 8. The CDR3 contains 15 residues. CDR3 region: CASSSVAGGINEQYF. CDR3 in DNA: TGTGCCAGCAGTAGTGTAGCGGGAGGGATAAACGAGCAGTACTTC.

The rearrangement joins TRBV7-9 to TRBJ2-1; the D is unclear. Trimming removed 1 base at V and 8 bases at J, with 15 bases between. CDR3 size: 15 residues. CDR1 SEHNR and CDR2 FQNEAQ come from the germline V gene (reference sequence). The CDR3 DNA reads TGTGCCAGCAGCTTAGGGGCAGCACCCTGGGATGAGCAGTTCTTC. It encodes CASSLGAAPWDEQFF.

V gene TRBV11-2 combines with J gene TRBJ1-2; no clear D gene. Between the trimmed V and J ends, which lost 2 bases and 0 bases, there was a span of 7 bases. The germline V gene encodes CDR1 SGHAT and CDR2 FQNNGV. This CDR3 region has 14 residues. CDR3 coding DNA: TGTGCCAGCAGCTTAAGTCGTCCTAACTATGGCTACACCTTC. Translating gives CASSLSRPNYGYTF.

The genes are TRBV7-5 and TRBJ1-4. TRBV7-5 is shown as a pseudogene. This CDR3 region has 14 residues. The CDR3 loop is CARSLSVAIAKLFF. For the CDR3, the DNA is TGTGCCAGAAGCTTAAGTGTAGCTATAGCAAAACTGTTTTTT.

The chain employs TRBV18 and TRBJ1-1; D gene uncertain. From germline, CDR1 is KGHSH and CDR2 LQKENI. This CDR3 is built from 15 residues. The V and J ends lost 0 bases and 1 base respectively, with 9 bases between them. Written as DNA, the CDR3 is TGTGCCAGCTCACCACCCGATCGGCCGAACACTGAAGCTTTCTTT. Translating gives CASSPPDRPNTEAFF.

The chain joins TRBV19 to TRBJ2-1; maybe TRBD1 (6 bases). V was cut by 7 bases and J by 9 bases, with 19 bases left in between. Per the germline V gene, CDR1 is LNHDA and CDR2 is SQIVND (reference sequence). The CDR3 sequence is 14 residues long. The CDR3 here is CASTTGLGDTEQFF. The CDR3 DNA reads TGTGCCAGTACAACAGGGCTCGGAGACACTGAGCAGTTCTTC.

The CDR3 DNA sequence: TGTGCCAGTAGTATTGACAGGGTCCAGGACACCGGGGAGCTGTTTTTT. Amino acids: CASSIDRVQDTGELFF. The chain recombines TRBV19 with TRBJ2-2; 7 bases map to TRBD1. Germline V gene sequence: CDR1 LNHDA, CDR2 SQIVND (reference sequence). The J segment lost 3 bases and the V segment lost 3 bases, leaving 7 bases of the junction unmatched. The CDR3 loop spans 16 amino acids.

CDR3 residues: CAISRNPGNYGYTF. DNA for the CDR3: TGTGCCATCAGTAGAAACCCGGGTAACTATGGCTACACCTTC. V usage is TRBV10-3 and J usage is TRBJ1-2; the D is unclear. The CDR3 is 14 amino acids. Germline V gene data show CDR1 as ENHRY and CDR2 as SYGVKD. The ends were cut back, 5 bases at V and 1 base at J, with 11 bases in the middle.

This chain joins TRBV7-2 and TRBJ2-7, with a possible D match to TRBD1 (6 bases). Germline CDR1 and CDR2: SGHTA and FQGNSA. The CDR3 spans 14 residues. Trimming took off 4 bases at V and 6 bases at J, with 16 bases between the two ends. CDR3 sequence reads: CASSSALQGSEQYF. Written as DNA, the CDR3 is TGTGCCAGCAGCTCGGCCTTACAGGGATCCGAGCAGTACTTC. Filled out from reference TRBV7-2 and TRBJ2-7, the complete variable domain reads GAGVSQSPSNKVTEKGKDVELRCDPISGHTALYWYRQSLGQGLEFLIYFQGNSAPDKSGLPSDRFSAERTGGSVSTLTIQRTQQEDSAVYLCASSSALQGSEQYFGPGTRLTVT.

The chain combines TRBV6-4 with TRBJ2-1; 8 nucleotides match TRBD2. Germline V gene data show CDR1 as MRHNA and CDR2 as SNTAGT. The CDR3 covers 18 residues. The V segment lost 0 bases and the J segment 1 base; nucleotides outside the gene matches: 8. CDR3: CASSDSISGRRSYNEQFF. Written as DNA, the CDR3 is TGTGCCAGCAGTGACTCTATAAGCGGGAGAAGATCCTACAATGAGCAGTTCTTC.

This clone has just a few counts. The CDR3 protein is CASSELAGGGYEQYF. Here the CDR3 DNA reads TGTGCCAGCAGTGAACTAGCGGGAGGGGGCTACGAGCAGTACTTC. The chain is built from TRBV6-1 and TRBJ2-7; 12 nucleotides line up with TRBD2. The V and J ends lost 2 bases and 3 bases, in that order; junction bases with no gene match: 2. Germline CDR1 is MNHNS and CDR2 is SASEGT. This CDR3 is built from 15 residues.

J is TRBJ2-1 and V is TRBV6-1; TRBD2 aligns across 9 bases. The V gene's germline CDR1 is MNHNS and CDR2 SASEGT. This CDR3 is built from 14 residues. V was pared by 3 bases and J by 10 bases, with 7 bases of the junction left unmatched. The DNA for the CDR3 is TGTGCCAGCAGTGAGTTGGGACTAGCAAGCGAGCAGTTCTTC. This encodes CASSELGLASEQFF.

The J gene is TRBJ1-1, the V gene TRBV7-9; D is unclear. This CDR3 is built from 15 residues. The germline V gene has CDR1 SEHNR and CDR2 FQNEAQ (reference sequence). V was clipped by 4 bases and J by 4 bases, with 16 bases between them. CDR3 coding DNA: TGTGCCAGCAGCTCCACTCGGACCCGTGCCACTGAAGCTTTCTTT. Its translation: CASSSTRTRATEAFF.